Sequencing of this T cell receptor beta chain was carried out in a study of regulatory T cells in long-lasting Graves disease. A note on this clonotype: Its target is unknown.

Study findings and constraints: It was in persistent disease that TRBV28, TRBJ1-2 and TRBJ2-5 were favored.

The time point was: newly diagnosed GD, antithyroid drugs for less than 3 months. Isolated PBMC RNA provided the starting material for the TCR library. Library construction for TCR beta used iRepertoire HTBI primers and Arm-PCR of CDR3 regions. TCRdb independently ran MiXCR on the multiplex PCR reads; one entry per CDR3 protein. The data show about 620,000 distinct CDR3 sequences, roughly 15% seen once. Germline V gives CDR1 MDHEN, CDR2 SYDVKM. Trimming took off 10 bases at V and 3 bases at J, with 16 bases between the two ends. The CDR3 sequence is 14 residues long. These data were also filed under a second study, of T cells in Graves' hyperthyroidism and ophthalmopathy. That work adds: Exclusions: uncontrolled infection, other autoimmune disease, pregnancy, lactation. HTBI primers were employed in a first-round RT-PCR of the TCR CDR3. From stable hyperthyroidism, ophthalmopathy was separated by a 13 V-J model.

This chain joins TRBV28 and TRBJ1-5; D might be TRBD1 (5 bases). Source: peripheral blood mononuclear cells (PBMCs), taken at new diagnosis, from a patient treated with antithyroid drugs. This clonotype was obtained from a woman aged 30 to 39 with Graves disease. CDR3 sequence (DNA): TGTGCCACCCCGGGGGGAGGGAACAATCAGCCCCAGCATTTT. Amino acids: CATPGGGNNQPQHF.